This section outlines one T cell receptor beta chain sequence together with its context. Its target is not known. The entry originates in a study of T cell responses to AZD1222 COVID-19 vaccine. Repertoires were generated with immunoSEQ multiplex PCR, while TCRdb's copy carries only in-frame clones and drops some. Here the sample spans about 150,000 clones, about nine tenths being singletons. V lost 6 bases and J 0 bases, leaving 14 bases between the germline ends. CDR1 SNHLY and CDR2 FYNNEI come from the germline V gene. The CDR3 is 15 amino acids. Overall study results and limits: With two AZD1222 doses given, Spike-specific TCR breadth and depth both rose. CD4 TCRs associated with vaccination spanned spike, dominating at 160-218 and 743-854. Only after the peak T cell response were repertoires sampled.

The source was peripheral blood, collected on day 0 of MenACWY control vaccination. This chain uses TRBV2 with TRBJ1-1, with a possible D match to TRBD1 (5 bases). The TCR was taken from an adult in good health. CDR3 nucleotides: TGTGCCAGCAGCGAGACGGGGGGAGTGAACACTGAAGCTTTCTTT. This gives the protein CASSETGGVNTEAFF.